What follows are 13 T cell receptor beta chains derived from one specimen sequenced in a study of neoadjuvant anti-PD-1 for oral cavity cancer. This table comes from immunoSEQ multiplex PCR, and its TCRdb copy is limited to in-frame clones, with some not included. The repertoire holds 72,000 or so clones, with around four fifths as singletons. The starting material was PBMCs, obtained before nivolumab (anti-PD-1) treatment. These receptors were collected from a person aged 35-79 years with oral cavity squamous cell carcinoma.

The chain carries TRBV5-4 and TRBJ2-3, with 10 positions matching TRBD2. After removal of 4 bases from V and 1 base from J, the junction contained 3 bases not matched to a gene. The CDR3 length is 15 residues. Per germline, CDR1 SGHNT and CDR2 YYREEE (reference sequence). In DNA, the CDR3 is TGTGCCAGCAGCGCAACTAGCGGGGGCACAGATACGCAGTATTTT. This translates into CASSATSGGTDTQYF. The full variable domain, its missing parts supplied by reference TRBV5-4 and TRBJ2-3, is ETGVTQSPTHLIKTRGQQVTLRCSSQSGHNTVSWYQQALGQGPQFIFQYYREEENGRGNFPPRFSGLQFPNYSSELNVNALELDDSALYLCASSATSGGTDTQYFGPGTRLTVL.

The CDR3: CASSQDRGLDTEAFF. CDR3 nucleotides: TGCGCCAGCAGCCAGGACAGGGGGCTTGACACTGAAGCTTTCTTT. The V and J genes are TRBV4-1 and TRBJ1-1, with 11 bases identical to TRBD1. Germline loops: CDR1 MGHRA, CDR2 YSYEKL. The CDR3 spans 15 residues. V gave up 3 bases and J gave up 3 bases; unmatched junction bases: 3.

This clone has only a few counts. V and J are TRBV7-8 and TRBJ2-1; TRBD2 might be the D (5 bases). This CDR3 spans 16 amino acids. V was trimmed by 5 bases and J by 7 bases, leaving 21 bases between them. The germline V gene encodes CDR1 SGHVS and CDR2 FQNEAQ. Here the CDR3 reads CASSDRKRTERNEQFF. The CDR3, as DNA: TGTGCCAGCAGCGACCGAAAGCGGACTGAAAGAAATGAGCAGTTCTTC.

This clone was picked up one time. This rearrangement joins TRBV7-9 to TRBJ1-4; possible D gene TRBD1, 6 bases. Looked up from germline, CDR1 is SEHNR and CDR2 is FQNEAQ (reference sequence). V was cut by 1 base and J by 8 bases, with 20 bases left in between. The CDR3 is made up of 17 amino acids. The CDR3 loop reads CASSLGFRTATGEKLFF. CDR3 bases: TGTGCCAGCAGCTTAGGATTTAGGACAGCGACCGGGGAAAAACTGTTTTTT.

This chain links TRBV11-2 with TRBJ1-3; D call uncertain. CDR3 size: 15 residues. Trimming took off 1 base at V and 0 bases at J, with 7 bases between the two ends. Per the germline V gene, CDR1 is SGHAT and CDR2 is FQNNGV. The CDR3 region has the DNA TGTGCCAGCAGCTTAGTGCACTTCTCTGGAAACACCATATATTTT. Protein: CASSLVHFSGNTIYF.

The chain couples TRBV29-1 to TRBJ1-2; perhaps TRBD1 as D (5 bases). Germline-derived CDR1 and CDR2 are SQVTM and ANQGSEA. Trimming left V 6 bases short and J 5 bases short, with 19 bases between. The CDR3 totals 14 residues. The CDR3 DNA reads as TGCAGCGTGGCCTCCGAGGGGTTTAGGTATGGCTACACCTTC. It encodes CSVASEGFRYGYTF.

The V gene is TRBV18, the J gene TRBJ2-7; perhaps D is TRBD1 or TRBD2 (5 bases each). This CDR3 comprises 14 residues. The germline CDR1 and CDR2 sequences are KGHSH and LQKENI. The V end lost 5 bases, the J end lost 2 bases, and 13 bases lay between the germline ends. The CDR3 DNA is TGTGCCAGCTCAGGCAGGGAGTTCACCTACGAGCAGTACTTC. Translated, it gives CASSGREFTYEQYF. The variable domain in full, with the rest retrieved from reference TRBV18 and TRBJ2-7, is NAGVMQNPRHLVRRRGQEARLRCSPMKGHSHVYWYRQLPEEGLKFMVYLQKENIIDESGMPKERFSAEFPKEGPSILRIQQVVRGDSAAYFCASSGREFTYEQYFGPGTRLTVT.

The rearrangement links TRBV30 to TRBJ1-5, with 8 bases matching TRBD1. Germline V lookup: CDR1 GTSNPN, CDR2 SVGIG (reference sequence). Trimming took 7 bases from V and 6 from J; bases not matched to a gene: 5. This CDR3 spans 12 amino acids. The CDR3 region has the DNA TGTGCCTTGGACAGGGACGGTCAGCCCCAGCATTTT. Protein sequence: CALDRDGQPQHF. Variable domain in full (rest from reference TRBV30 and TRBJ1-5): SQTIHQWPATLVQPVGSPLSLECTVEGTSNPNLYWYRQAAGRGLQLLFYSVGIGQISSEVPQNLSASRPQDRQFILSSKKLLLSDSGFYLCALDRDGQPQHFGDGTRLSIL.

The rearrangement uses TRBV7-9 and TRBJ2-7; D ambiguous. Germline-derived CDR1 and CDR2 are SEHNR and FQNEAQ (reference sequence). The V and J ends lost 4 bases and 4 bases respectively, with 20 bases between them. This CDR3 has 16 amino acids. CDR3 bases: TGTGCCAGCAGCTCTAGGCGGACCGGAGTGACATACGAGCAGTACTTC. It is translated as CASSSRRTGVTYEQYF.

The chain combines TRBV2 with TRBJ1-5; 7 bases align to TRBD1. Germline V gene data show CDR1 as SNHLY and CDR2 as FYNNEI. Trimming removed 2 bases from V and 3 bases from J; junction bases left unmatched: 4. The CDR3 is 15 amino acids. CDR3: CASSEKTGLNQPQHF. The CDR3 DNA reads TGTGCCAGCAGTGAAAAGACAGGGCTCAATCAGCCCCAGCATTTT. Full variable domain (outside the CDR3, taken from reference TRBV2 and TRBJ1-5): EPEVTQTPSHQVTQMGQEVILRCVPISNHLYFYWYRQILGQKVEFLVSFYNNEISEKSEIFDDQFSVERPDGSNFTLKIRSTKLEDSAMYFCASSEKTGLNQPQHFGDGTRLSIL.

This chain joins TRBV11-2 and TRBJ2-7; D remains ambiguous. Germline V lookup: CDR1 SGHAT, CDR2 FQNNGV. The V and J ends lost 1 base and 2 bases respectively, with 9 bases between them. The CDR3 has 14 amino acids. The CDR3 loop reads CASSLALSAYEQYF. The CDR3, as DNA: TGTGCCAGCAGCTTAGCTCTGTCAGCCTACGAGCAGTACTTC.

This clone has only one observation. This chain links TRBV29-1 with TRBJ1-4, with D perhaps TRBD1 (5 bases). The CDR3 has 15 amino acids. The V gene lost 3 bases and the J gene lost 0 bases, with 11 bases spanning the gap. Germline V gene sequence: CDR1 SQVTM, CDR2 ANQGSEA. The CDR3 protein is CSVDPGPSTNEKLFF. DNA for the CDR3: TGCAGCGTTGACCCAGGGCCCTCAACTAATGAAAAACTGTTTTTT.

This chain links TRBV10-3 with TRBJ2-3, with 8 bases identical to TRBD2. The CDR3 contains 16 residues. Germline lookup yields CDR1 ENHRY and CDR2 SYGVKD. V shed 10 bases and J 2 bases; nucleotides not matched to a gene: 14. The CDR3 bases are TGTGCCACTAGCCGGGGGGGGCGAGGGATCACAGATACGCAGTATTTT. This sequence encodes CATSRGGRGITDTQYF.